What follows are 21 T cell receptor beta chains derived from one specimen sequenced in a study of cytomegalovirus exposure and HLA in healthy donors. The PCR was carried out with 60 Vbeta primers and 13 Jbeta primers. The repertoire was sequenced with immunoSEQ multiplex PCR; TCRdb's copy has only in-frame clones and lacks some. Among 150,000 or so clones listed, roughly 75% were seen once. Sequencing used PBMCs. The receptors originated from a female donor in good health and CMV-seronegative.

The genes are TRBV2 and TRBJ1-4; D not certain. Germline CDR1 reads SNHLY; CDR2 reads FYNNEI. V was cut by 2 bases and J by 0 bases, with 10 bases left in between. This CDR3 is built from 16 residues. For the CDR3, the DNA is TGTGCCAGCAGTGAAAGCAGGTTCACAACTAATGAAAAACTGTTTTTT. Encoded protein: CASSESRFTTNEKLFF.

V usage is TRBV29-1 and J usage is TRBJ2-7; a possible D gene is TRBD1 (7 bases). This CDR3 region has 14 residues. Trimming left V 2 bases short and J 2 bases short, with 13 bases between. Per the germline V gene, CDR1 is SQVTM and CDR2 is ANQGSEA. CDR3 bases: TGCAGCGTTGAAATCGCGGGACAGACCTACGAGCAGTACTTC. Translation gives CSVEIAGQTYEQYF.

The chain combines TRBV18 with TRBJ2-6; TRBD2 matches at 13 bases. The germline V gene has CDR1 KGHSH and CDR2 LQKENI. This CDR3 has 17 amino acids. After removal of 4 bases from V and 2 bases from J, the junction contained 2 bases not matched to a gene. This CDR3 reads CASSQLAGGPGANVLTF. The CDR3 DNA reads TGTGCCAGCTCACAACTAGCGGGAGGGCCTGGGGCCAACGTCCTGACTTTC.

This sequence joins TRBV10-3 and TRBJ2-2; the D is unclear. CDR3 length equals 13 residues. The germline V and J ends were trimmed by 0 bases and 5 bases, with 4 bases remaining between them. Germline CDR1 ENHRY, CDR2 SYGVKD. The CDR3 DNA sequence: TGTGCCATCAGTGAGTCGCTAACCGGGGAGCTGTTTTTT. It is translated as CAISESLTGELFF.

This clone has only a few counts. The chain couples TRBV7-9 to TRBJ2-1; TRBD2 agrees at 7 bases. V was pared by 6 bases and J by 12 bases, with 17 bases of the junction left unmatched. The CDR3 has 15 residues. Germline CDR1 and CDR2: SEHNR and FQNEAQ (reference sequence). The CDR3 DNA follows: TGTGCCAGCAGATCCGGGACTACCGAGGCCCACGGGCAGTTCTTC. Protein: CASRSGTTEAHGQFF. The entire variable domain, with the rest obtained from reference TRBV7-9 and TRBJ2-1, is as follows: DTGVSQNPRHKITKRGQNVTFRCDPISEHNRLYWYRQTLGQGPEFLTYFQNEAQLEKSRLLSDRFSAERPKGSFSTLEIQRTEQGDSAMYLCASRSGTTEAHGQFFGPGTRLTVL.

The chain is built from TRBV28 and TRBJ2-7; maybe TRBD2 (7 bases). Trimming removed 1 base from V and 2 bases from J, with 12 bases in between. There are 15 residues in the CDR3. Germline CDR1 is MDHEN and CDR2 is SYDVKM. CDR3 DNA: TGTGCCAGCAGTTTATATAGGGGGGGTGCCTACGAGCAGTACTTC. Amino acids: CASSLYRGGAYEQYF.

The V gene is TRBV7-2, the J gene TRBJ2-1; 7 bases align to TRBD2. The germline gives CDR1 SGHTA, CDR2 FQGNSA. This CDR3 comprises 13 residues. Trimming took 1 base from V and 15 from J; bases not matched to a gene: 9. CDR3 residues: CASSLEPSGGRFF. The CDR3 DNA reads TGTGCCAGCAGCTTAGAACCTAGCGGAGGTCGGTTCTTC.

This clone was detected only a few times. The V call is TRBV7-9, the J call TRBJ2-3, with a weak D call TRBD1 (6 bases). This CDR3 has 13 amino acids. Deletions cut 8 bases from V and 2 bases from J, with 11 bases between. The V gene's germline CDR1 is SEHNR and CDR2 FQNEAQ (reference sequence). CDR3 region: CASWDIYTDTQYF. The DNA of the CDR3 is TGTGCCAGCTGGGACATCTACACAGATACGCAGTATTTT.

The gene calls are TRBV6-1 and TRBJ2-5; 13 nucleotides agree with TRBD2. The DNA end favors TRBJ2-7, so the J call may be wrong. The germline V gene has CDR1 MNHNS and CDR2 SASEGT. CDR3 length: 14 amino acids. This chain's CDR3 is CASGWTSGGNEQYF. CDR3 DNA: TGTGCCAGCGGATGGACTAGCGGGGGAAACGAGCAGTACTTC.

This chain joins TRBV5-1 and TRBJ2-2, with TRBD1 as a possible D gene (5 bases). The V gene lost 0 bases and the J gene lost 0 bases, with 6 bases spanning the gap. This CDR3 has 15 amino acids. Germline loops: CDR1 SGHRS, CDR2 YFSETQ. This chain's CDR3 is CASSLDRTNTGELFF. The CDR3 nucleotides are TGCGCCAGCAGCTTGGACAGGACGAACACCGGGGAGCTGTTTTTT.

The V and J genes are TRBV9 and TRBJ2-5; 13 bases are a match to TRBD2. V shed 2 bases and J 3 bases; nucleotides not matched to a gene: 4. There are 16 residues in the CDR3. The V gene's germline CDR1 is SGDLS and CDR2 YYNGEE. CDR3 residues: CASSVGTSGTKETQYF. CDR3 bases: TGTGCCAGCAGCGTGGGGACTAGCGGGACTAAAGAGACCCAGTACTTC.

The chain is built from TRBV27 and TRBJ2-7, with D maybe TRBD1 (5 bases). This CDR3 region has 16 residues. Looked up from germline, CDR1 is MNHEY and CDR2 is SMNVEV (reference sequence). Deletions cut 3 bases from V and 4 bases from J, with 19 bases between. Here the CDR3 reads CASSFRVGQGIYEQYF. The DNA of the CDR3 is TGTGCCAGCAGTTTCCGGGTTGGGCAGGGAATATACGAGCAGTACTTC.

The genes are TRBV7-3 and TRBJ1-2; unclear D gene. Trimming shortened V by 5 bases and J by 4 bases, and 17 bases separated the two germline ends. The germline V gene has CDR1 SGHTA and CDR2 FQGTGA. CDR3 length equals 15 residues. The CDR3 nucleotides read TGTGCCAGCAGCCCGTCCGGAGGACCCATCTATGGCTACACCTTC. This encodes CASSPSGGPIYGYTF.

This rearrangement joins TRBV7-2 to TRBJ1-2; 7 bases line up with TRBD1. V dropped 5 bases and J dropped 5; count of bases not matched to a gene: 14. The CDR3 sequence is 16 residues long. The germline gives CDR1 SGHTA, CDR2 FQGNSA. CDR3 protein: CASSHVRGGRGYGYTF. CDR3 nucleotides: TGTGCCAGCAGCCATGTGCGAGGGGGCCGCGGGTATGGCTACACCTTC. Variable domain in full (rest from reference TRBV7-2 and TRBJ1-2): GAGVSQSPSNKVTEKGKDVELRCDPISGHTALYWYRQSLGQGLEFLIYFQGNSAPDKSGLPSDRFSAERTGGSVSTLTIQRTQQEDSAVYLCASSHVRGGRGYGYTFGSGTRLTVV.

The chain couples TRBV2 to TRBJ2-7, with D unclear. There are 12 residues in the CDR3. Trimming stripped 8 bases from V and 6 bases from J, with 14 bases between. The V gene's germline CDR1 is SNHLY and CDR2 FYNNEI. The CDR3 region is CASGPTSFEQYF. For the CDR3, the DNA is TGTGCCAGCGGGCCTACAAGTTTCGAGCAGTACTTC.

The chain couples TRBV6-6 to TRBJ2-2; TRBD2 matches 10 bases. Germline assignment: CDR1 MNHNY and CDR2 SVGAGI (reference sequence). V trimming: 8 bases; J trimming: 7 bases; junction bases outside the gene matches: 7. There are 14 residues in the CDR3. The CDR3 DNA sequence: TGTGCCAGCGGTCTAGCGGGAGAGGGCGGGGAGCTGTTTTTT. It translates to CASGLAGEGGELFF.

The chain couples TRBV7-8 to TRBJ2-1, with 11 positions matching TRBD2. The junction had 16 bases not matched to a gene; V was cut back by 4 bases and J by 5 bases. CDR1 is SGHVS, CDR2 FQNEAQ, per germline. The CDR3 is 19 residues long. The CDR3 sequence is CASSSRGGPGTSGHNEQFF. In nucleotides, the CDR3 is TGTGCCAGCAGCTCCCGGGGGGGGCCCGGGACTAGCGGCCACAATGAGCAGTTCTTC.

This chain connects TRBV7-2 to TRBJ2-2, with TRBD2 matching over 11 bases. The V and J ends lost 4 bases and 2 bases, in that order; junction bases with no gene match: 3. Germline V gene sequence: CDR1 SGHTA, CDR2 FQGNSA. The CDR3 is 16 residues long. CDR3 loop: CASSYLAGGNTGELFF. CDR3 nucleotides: TGTGCCAGCAGCTACCTAGCGGGAGGAAACACCGGGGAGCTGTTTTTT.

The CDR3 here is CASSDSAGGPSEQYF. The CDR3 nucleotides read TGTGCCAGCAGTGACTCAGCGGGGGGGCCGTCGGAGCAGTATTTT. The rearrangement joins TRBV6-4 to TRBJ2-3, with 10 nucleotides matching TRBD2. Germline CDR1 and CDR2: MRHNA and SNTAGT. This CDR3 comprises 15 residues. V lost 0 bases, J lost 11 bases, and 8 bases stayed unmatched.

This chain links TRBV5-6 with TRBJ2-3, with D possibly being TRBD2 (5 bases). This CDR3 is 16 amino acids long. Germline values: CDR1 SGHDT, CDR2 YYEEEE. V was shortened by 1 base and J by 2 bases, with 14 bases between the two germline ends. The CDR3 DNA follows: TGTGCCAGCAGCTTGCAAGGAAATCGGGACACAGATACGCAGTATTTT. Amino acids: CASSLQGNRDTDTQYF.

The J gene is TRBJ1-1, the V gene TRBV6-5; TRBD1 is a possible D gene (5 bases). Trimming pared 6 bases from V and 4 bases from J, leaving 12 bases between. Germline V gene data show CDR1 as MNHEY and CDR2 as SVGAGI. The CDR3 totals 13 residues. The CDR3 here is CASSLREGTEAFF. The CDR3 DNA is TGTGCCAGCAGCCTCAGGGAGGGCACTGAAGCTTTCTTT.